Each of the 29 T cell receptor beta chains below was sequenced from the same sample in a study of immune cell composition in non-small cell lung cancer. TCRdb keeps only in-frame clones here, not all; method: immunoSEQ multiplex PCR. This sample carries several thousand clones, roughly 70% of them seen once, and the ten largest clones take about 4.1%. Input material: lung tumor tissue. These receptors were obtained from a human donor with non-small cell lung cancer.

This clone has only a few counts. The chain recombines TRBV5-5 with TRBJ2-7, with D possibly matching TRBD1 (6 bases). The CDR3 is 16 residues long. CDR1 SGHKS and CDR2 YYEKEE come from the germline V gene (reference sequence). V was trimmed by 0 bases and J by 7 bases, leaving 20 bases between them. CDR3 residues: CASSLDSGGVSREQYF. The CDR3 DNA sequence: TGTGCCAGCAGCTTGGATAGTGGGGGCGTTTCCAGGGAGCAGTACTTC.

CDR3 DNA sequence: TGTGCCAGCAGCGTAGTACAGAGTCACACTGAAGCTTTCTTT. Translation: CASSVVQSHTEAFF. The chain joins TRBV9 to TRBJ1-1; D unresolved. The CDR3 spans 14 residues. The V end was cut by 0 bases, the J end by 3 bases, with 9 bases between. Germline V gene data show CDR1 as SGDLS and CDR2 as YYNGEE.

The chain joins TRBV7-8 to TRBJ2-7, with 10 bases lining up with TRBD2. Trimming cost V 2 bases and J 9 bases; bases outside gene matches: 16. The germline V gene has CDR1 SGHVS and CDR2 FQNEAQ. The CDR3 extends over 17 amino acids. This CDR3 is CASSLSGPASGRNRQYF. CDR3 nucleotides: TGTGCCAGCAGCTTATCCGGGCCCGCTAGCGGGAGAAATAGGCAGTACTTC.

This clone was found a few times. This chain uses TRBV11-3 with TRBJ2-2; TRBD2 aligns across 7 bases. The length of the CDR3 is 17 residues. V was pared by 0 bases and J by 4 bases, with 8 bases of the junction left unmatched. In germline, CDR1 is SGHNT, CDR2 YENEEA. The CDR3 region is CASSLDSASGTTGELFF. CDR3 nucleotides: TGTGCCAGCAGCTTAGATTCTGCTAGCGGAACCACCGGGGAGCTGTTTTTT.

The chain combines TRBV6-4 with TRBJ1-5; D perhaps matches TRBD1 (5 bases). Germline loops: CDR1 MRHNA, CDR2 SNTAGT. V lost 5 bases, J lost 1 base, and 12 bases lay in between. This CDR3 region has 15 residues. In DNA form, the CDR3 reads TGTGCCAGCAGTCGGGGAGGGGTAAGCAATCAGCCCCAGCATTTT. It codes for CASSRGGVSNQPQHF.

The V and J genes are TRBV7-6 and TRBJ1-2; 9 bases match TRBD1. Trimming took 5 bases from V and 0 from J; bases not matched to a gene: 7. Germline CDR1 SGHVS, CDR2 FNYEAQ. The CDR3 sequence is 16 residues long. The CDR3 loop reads CASSQGQGLSNYGYTF. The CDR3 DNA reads TGTGCCAGCAGCCAGGGACAGGGCCTTTCTAACTATGGCTACACCTTC.

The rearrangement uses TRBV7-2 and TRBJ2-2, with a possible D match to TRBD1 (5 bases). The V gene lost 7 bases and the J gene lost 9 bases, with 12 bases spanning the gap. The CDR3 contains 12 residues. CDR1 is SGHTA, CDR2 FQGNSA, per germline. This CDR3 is CASTSGYRELFF. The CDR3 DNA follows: TGTGCCAGCACCTCAGGGTATAGGGAGCTGTTTTTT.

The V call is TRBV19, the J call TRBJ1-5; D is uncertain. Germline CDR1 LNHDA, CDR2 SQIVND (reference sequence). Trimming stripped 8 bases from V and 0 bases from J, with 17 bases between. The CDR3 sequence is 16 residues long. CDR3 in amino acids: CASRSFAGGSNQPQHF. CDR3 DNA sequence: TGTGCCAGTCGTTCTTTTGCGGGAGGTAGCAATCAGCCCCAGCATTTT.

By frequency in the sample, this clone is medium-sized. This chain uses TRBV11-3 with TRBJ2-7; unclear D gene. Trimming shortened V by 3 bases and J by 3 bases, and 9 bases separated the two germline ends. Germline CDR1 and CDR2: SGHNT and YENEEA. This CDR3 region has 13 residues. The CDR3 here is CASSFQNGYEQYF. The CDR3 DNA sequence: TGTGCCAGCAGCTTCCAAAACGGCTACGAGCAGTACTTC.

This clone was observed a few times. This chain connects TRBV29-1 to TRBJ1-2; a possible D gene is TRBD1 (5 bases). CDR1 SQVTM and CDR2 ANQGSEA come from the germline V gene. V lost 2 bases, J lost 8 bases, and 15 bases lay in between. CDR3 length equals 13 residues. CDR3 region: CSVETGLRWGYTF. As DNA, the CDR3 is TGCAGCGTTGAAACGGGACTTCGTTGGGGCTACACCTTC.

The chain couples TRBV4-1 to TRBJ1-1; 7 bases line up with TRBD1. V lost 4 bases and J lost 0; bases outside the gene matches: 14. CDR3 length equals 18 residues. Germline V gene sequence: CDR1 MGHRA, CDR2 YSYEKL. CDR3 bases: TGCGCCAGCAGCCGGATAGGGCAGGGCAGGGGGATGAACACTGAAGCTTTCTTT. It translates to CASSRIGQGRGMNTEAFF.

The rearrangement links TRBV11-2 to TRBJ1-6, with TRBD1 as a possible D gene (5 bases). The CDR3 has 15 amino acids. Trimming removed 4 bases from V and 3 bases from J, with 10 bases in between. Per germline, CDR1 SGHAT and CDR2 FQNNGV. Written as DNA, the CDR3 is TGTGCCAGCAGCTCGACAGAGATCTATAATTCACCCCTCCACTTT. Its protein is CASSSTEIYNSPLHF.

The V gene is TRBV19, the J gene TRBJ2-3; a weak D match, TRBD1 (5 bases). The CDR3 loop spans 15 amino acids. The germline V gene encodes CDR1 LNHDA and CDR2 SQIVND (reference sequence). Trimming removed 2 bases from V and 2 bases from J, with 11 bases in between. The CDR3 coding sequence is TGTGCCAGTAGTATAATAGCAGGGATCACAGATACGCAGTATTTT. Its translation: CASSIIAGITDTQYF. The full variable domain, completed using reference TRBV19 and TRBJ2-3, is DGGITQSPKYLFRKEGQNVTLSCEQNLNHDAMYWYRQDPGQGLRLIYYSQIVNDFQKGDIAEGYSVSREKKESFPLTVTSAQKNPTAFYLCASSIIAGITDTQYFGPGTRLTVL.

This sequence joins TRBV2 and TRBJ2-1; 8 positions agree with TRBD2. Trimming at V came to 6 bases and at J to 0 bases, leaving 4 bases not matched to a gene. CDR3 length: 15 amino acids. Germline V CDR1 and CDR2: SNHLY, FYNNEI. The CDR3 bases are TGTGCCAGCAGCAGAAGCGGGAGCTCCTACAATGAGCAGTTCTTC. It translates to CASSRSGSSYNEQFF.

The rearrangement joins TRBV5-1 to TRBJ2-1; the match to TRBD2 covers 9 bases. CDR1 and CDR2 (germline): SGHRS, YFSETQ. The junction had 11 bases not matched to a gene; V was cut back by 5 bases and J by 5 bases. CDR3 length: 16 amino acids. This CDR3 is CASRFSGGLPNNEQFF. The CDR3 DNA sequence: TGCGCCAGCAGATTTAGCGGGGGCCTTCCTAACAATGAGCAGTTCTTC.

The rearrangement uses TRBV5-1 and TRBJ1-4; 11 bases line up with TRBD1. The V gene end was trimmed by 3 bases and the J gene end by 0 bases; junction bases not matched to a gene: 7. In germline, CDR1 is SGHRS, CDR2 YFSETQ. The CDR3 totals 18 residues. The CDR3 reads CASSSPPGQGATNEKLFF. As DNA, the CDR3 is TGCGCCAGCAGCTCTCCACCGGGACAGGGGGCAACTAATGAAAAACTGTTTTTT.

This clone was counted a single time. The CDR3 DNA reads as TGTGCCTGGAGGGACAACACGAACACTGAAGCTTTCTTT. This encodes CAWRDNTNTEAFF. The rearrangement joins TRBV30 to TRBJ1-1, with D possibly TRBD1 on 5 matching bases. The CDR3 has 13 amino acids. Trimming cost V 3 bases and J 1 base, with 9 bases left between them. The V gene's germline CDR1 is GTSNPN and CDR2 SVGIG (reference sequence).

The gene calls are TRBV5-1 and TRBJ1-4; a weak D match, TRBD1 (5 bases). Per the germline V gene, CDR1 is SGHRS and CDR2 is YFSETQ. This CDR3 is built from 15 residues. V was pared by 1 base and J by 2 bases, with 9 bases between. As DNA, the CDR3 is TGCGCCAGCAGCTTGACGGGGGTCACTAATGAAAAACTGTTTTTT. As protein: CASSLTGVTNEKLFF.

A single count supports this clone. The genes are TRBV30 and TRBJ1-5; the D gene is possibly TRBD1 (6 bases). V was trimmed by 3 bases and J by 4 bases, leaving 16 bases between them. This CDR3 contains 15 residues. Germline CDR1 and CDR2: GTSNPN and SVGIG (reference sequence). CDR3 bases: TGTGCCTGGAGCAGGGGTGGAGCGGGGAATCAGCCCCAGCATTTT. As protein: CAWSRGGAGNQPQHF.

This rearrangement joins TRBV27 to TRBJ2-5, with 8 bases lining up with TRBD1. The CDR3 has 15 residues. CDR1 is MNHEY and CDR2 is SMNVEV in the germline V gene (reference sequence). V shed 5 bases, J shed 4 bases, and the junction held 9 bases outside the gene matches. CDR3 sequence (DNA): TGTGCCAGCAGTACGCGGACAGGGACCGGAGAGACCCAGTACTTC. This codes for CASSTRTGTGETQYF.

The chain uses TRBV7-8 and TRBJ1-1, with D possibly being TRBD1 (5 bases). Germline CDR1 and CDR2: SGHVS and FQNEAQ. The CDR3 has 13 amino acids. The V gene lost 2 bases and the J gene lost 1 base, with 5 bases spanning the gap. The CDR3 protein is CASSLTGNTEAFF. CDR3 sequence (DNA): TGTGCCAGCAGCTTAACAGGGAACACTGAAGCTTTCTTT.

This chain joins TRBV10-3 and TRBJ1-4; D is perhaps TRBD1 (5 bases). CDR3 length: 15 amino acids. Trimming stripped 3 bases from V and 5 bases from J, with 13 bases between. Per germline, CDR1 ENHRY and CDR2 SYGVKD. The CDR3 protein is CAISDLGDPNEKLFF. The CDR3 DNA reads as TGTGCCATCAGTGACTTAGGGGATCCCAATGAAAAACTGTTTTTT.

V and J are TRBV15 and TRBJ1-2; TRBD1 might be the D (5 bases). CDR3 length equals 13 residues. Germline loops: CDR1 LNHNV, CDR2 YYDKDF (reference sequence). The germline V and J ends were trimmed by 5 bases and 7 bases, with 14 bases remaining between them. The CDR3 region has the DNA TGTGCCACCAGCGCCCGAGCGGGGGTTGGCTACACCTTC. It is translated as CATSARAGVGYTF.

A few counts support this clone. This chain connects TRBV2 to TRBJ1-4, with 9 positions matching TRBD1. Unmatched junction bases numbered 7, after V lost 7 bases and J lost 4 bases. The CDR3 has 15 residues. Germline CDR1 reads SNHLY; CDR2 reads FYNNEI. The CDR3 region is CASNNPGQGNEKLFF. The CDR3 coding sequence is TGTGCCAGCAATAATCCGGGACAGGGTAATGAAAAACTGTTTTTT.

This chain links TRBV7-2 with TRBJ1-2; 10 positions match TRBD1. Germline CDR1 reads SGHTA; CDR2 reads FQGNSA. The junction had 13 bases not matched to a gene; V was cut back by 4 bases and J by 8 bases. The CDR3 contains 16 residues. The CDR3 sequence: CASSSPGTGARRGYTF. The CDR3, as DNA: TGTGCCAGCAGCTCCCCCGGGACAGGGGCCCGACGGGGCTACACCTTC.

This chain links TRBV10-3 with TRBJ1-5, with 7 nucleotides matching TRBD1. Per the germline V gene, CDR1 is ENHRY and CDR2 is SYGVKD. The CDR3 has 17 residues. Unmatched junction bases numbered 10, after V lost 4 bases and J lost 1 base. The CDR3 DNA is TGTGCCATCAGTGCGGCAGGGGGGACCATAAGCAATCAGCCCCAGCATTTT. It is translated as CAISAAGGTISNQPQHF.

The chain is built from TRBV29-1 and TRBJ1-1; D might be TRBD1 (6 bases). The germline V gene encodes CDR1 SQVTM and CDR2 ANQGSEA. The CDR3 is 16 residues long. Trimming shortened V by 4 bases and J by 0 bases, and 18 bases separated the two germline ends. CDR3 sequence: CSVAASRGPVNTEAFF. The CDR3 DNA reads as TGCAGCGTTGCGGCCTCCAGGGGCCCTGTGAACACTGAAGCTTTCTTT. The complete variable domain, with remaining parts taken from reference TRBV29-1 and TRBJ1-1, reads SAVISQKPSRDICQRGTSLTIQCQVDSQVTMMFWYRQQPGQSLTLIATANQGSEATYESGFVIDKFPISRPNLTFSTLTVSNMSPEDSSIYLCSVAASRGPVNTEAFFGQGTRLTVV.

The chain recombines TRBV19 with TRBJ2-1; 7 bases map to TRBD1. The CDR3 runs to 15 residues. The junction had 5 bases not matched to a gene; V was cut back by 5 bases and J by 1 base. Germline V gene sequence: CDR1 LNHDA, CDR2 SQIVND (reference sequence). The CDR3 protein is CASSVGTESYNEQFF. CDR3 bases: TGTGCCAGTAGTGTCGGGACAGAGTCCTACAATGAGCAGTTCTTC.

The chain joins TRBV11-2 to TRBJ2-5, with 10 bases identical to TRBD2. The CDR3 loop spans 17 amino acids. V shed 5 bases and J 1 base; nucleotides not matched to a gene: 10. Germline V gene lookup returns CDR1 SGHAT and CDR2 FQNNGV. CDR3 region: CASSHTLLAGTQETQYF. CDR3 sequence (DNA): TGTGCCAGCAGCCATACTCTACTAGCGGGGACCCAAGAGACCCAGTACTTC.